This TCR beta chain was recorded in a study of memory CD4+ T cells and cytomegalovirus serostatus (dated by TCRdb to the late 2010s). About the study as a whole: The cohort included around 35 healthy adults from Belgium, of whom 9 were CMV seropositive and about 25 were CMV seronegative. To replicate a published TCR-based CMV serostatus classifier, the study sequenced CD4+ memory TCRbeta repertoires from a Belgian cohort whose cytomegalovirus serostatus was known. Overall results and qualifications from the work: Among the 150 to 200 previously reported CMV-associated TCRbeta sequences, some 70 showed up in the CD4+ memory repertoires, with each one found in between one and five individuals. Results were interpreted as suggesting that the CMV-associated TCR signature is largely present in the CD4+ memory repertoire. Unlike the original study, which covered naive and memory CD4+ and CD8+ populations, the Belgian study sequenced only CD4+CD45RO+ memory cells. CMV serostatus prediction reached a median bootstrapped AUC of about 0.94 with the original framework and over 0.8 with a US-trained random forest. On the Belgian cohort, the classifier built on the original framework reached a median bootstrapped AUC of around 0.95, with a 95% CI of 0.76-1.00.

A FACSAria II was used to sort memory CD4+ T cells, defined as single viable CD3+CD4+CD8-CD45RO+ cells. To determine CMV serostatus, a Roche Elecsys assay was used that detects serum IgG against CMV pp150, pp28, p38 and p52. After the samples were thawed, total CD4+ T cells were enriched through positive selection using CD4 magnetic microbeads. Samples originated from another study that specifically interrogated the CD4+ T cell memory repertoire. Peripheral blood mononuclear cells were isolated and cryopreserved following standard operating procedures; serum was stored at -80 °C. The staining used CD3-PerCP (BW264/56), CD4-APC (RPA-T4), CD45RO-PE (UCHT1) and CD8-Pacific Orange (3B5) antibodies, and Sytox blue was used to exclude non-viable cells. Note on this clone: Its antigen has not been determined. Nothing much larger sits one base from this clone, and base qualities are not available.

In the germline V gene, CDR1 corresponds to MDHEN and CDR2 to SYDVKM. Taken from cysteine to phenylalanine, the CDR3 has 13 residues. Only the CDR3 region is kept as DNA, spanning 39 bases read in frame from base 1. The junction carries 12 bases between V and J, which are trimmed by 10 bases and 1 base respectively. The Quick-DNA Microprep Kit was used to extract genomic DNA from the sorted cells. TCRbeta DNA was amplified with the immunoSEQ hsTCRbeta kit following the manufacturer's protocol. TCRbeta libraries were sequenced on an Illumina MiSeq instrument. The paper's data handling went like this. After out-of-frame sequences were removed, 2,204,828 distinct TCRbeta sequences remained, averaging approximately 68,000 per individual. Two values were used to score each individual: the count of roughly 150 previously reported CMV-associated TCRbeta sequences and the total count of productive distinct TCRbeta sequences. A beta-binomial model was reimplemented in Python, and scikit-learn random forests with default parameters were trained on US cohort data. Classifier performance on the Belgian cohort was summarized as median AUC with percentile confidence intervals calculated over 10,000 bootstrap iterations. TCRdb's version of the immuneACCESS table is confined to in-frame rearrangements and falls short of the full clone set. An unresolved V gene accounts for under half of the shortfall where checked; the remainder is of unknown origin. V and J calls and clone size come straight from that table; D and trimming were deduced from the DNA. The sample table lists tens of thousands of clones, more than 75% of them with a count of one. Approximately 4.5% of the sample lies in the top ten.

The rearranged chain carries TRBV28 and TRBJ2-3; the D gene could be either TRBD1 or TRBD2, each agreeing at 6 bases. Sequences were obtained from memory CD4+ T cells from blood. The receptor's source is an adult in good health and CMV-seropositive. The CDR3 region: CATVEGGTDTQYF. The sequence in DNA is TGTGCCACCGTGGAGGGGGGCACAGATACGCAGTATTTT.